A single T cell receptor (beta chain) is shown here with its context. This receptor's antigen is unknown. The sample holds no much larger clone one base away, and base qualities are not on file. CDR1 is given as DFQATT and CDR2 as SNEGSKA, both from the germline V gene (reference sequence). From its cysteine to its phenylalanine, the CDR3 spans 14 amino acids. This entry keeps only the CDR3 DNA: 42 bases, framed from base 1. V lost 2 bases and J lost 7 bases; the stretch between them is 14 bases long. This specimen belongs to a study of regulatory T cells in long-lasting Graves disease (dated by TCRdb to about 2021). In terms of the full investigation: To count as having persistent Graves' disease, a patient had to have received antithyroid drug treatment for over 5 years with TSH receptor autoantibodies remaining persistently positive. In the clinical cohort, patients with persistent Graves' disease had used antithyroid drugs for an average of about 9.3 years. This study used TCR sequencing and RNA sequencing of peripheral blood to compare persistent Graves' disease patients against newly diagnosed Graves' disease patients. A total of roughly 35 samples underwent TCR sequencing: about 13 from persistent and some 20 from newly diagnosed Graves' disease patients. The study was registered as a clinical trial and conducted in China. Study-wide conclusions, independent of this receptor: The small sample size was acknowledged by the authors as a limitation that may reduce accuracy. Sequencing and analysis were limited to the TCR beta chain. More public clonotypes were shared among persistent patients (under 3,000) than among newly diagnosed patients (966). The study examined only peripheral blood because the primary lesion, thyroid tissue, could not be accessed. Lower TCR Shannon entropy and fewer highly expanded clones were observed in persistent Graves' disease patients than in newly diagnosed patients, which suggested clonal expansion. Persistent disease showed preferential use of TRBV28, TRBJ1-2 and TRBJ2-5, whereas newly diagnosed disease favored TRBV20-1 and TRBJ2-1.

The sample's time point label is to be understood as: persistent/refractory GD, antithyroid drugs over 5 years with positive TRAb. For both TCR sequencing and RNA sequencing, RNA was extracted from PBMCs in TRIzol. The diagnosis of Graves' disease was made according to American Thyroid Association guidelines. Patients for the study were recruited at an endocrinology department in Xi'an, China. Each patient gave 7.5 to 10 milliliters of peripheral blood, collected in an EDTA anticoagulant tube. Ficoll Paque Plus density gradient separation was used to isolate PBMCs, and no additional T cell sorting was done. An Agilent 2100 Bioanalyzer and agarose gel were used to assess RNA quality, and a NanoDrop 2000 was used to measure RNA concentration. Library method: multiplex PCR. This sample was sequenced with an Illumina HiSeq 4000. iRepertoire HTBI primers and Arm-PCR amplification of CDR3 regions were used to construct TCR beta libraries. PCR products were gel purified before sequencing. From the authors' description of their analysis: Across samples, about 64 TRBV and 14 TRBJ segments were identified and used for gene usage analysis of CDR3 amino acid clonotypes. COPE and FqMerger were used to merge filtered high-quality paired reads into contigs. BLAST was used to align contigs to IMGT TRBV, TRBD and TRBJ reference genes, with CDR3 defined following IMGT. Any clonotype with a frequency above 0.1% was counted as a highly expanded clone. Shannon entropy was used to measure repertoire diversity, and the Gini coefficient was used to measure V-J evenness. Public clonotypes were defined as clonotypes shared by more than one individual. The raw public reads went through TCRdb reprocessing: fastp at Q25, MiXCR clone calling, in-frame beta chains kept. Under each unique CDR3 protein, matching rows form one entry showing the most common genes and DNA. The V and J calls shown here were made by TCRdb, not taken from the authors' results. Here the sample has hundreds of thousands of distinct CDR3 sequences; 20% to 25% occur a single time. The biggest ten clones account for about an eighth of the sample.

The chain was built from TRBV20-1 and TRBJ2-2, with TRBD1 as a weak D call on 5 bases. The TCR originated in a female donor with Graves disease. The sequencing here drew on peripheral blood mononuclear cells (PBMCs), taken when the disease was refractory, from a patient treated with antithyroid drugs. The nucleotide sequence reads as follows: TGCAGTGCTAGATCTCCAGGGTTCGGCGGGGAGCTGTTTTTT. Its protein reads: CSARSPGFGGELFF.